This T cell receptor beta chain was profiled in a study of OX40 agonist ivuxolimab in advanced cancers. At the level of the study: Ivuxolimab, an antibody acting as an agonist of OX40 (CD134), was used to treat patients.

Autoimmune disease history or systemic immunosuppression led to patient exclusion. Method: immunoSEQ multiplex PCR; TCRdb's copy keeps in-frame clones and lacks some. The sample consists of fewer than 75,000 clones, 85% to 90% of them appearing once. The CDR3 has 16 residues. Germline lookup yields CDR1 SGHTA and CDR2 FQGNSA. V shed 2 bases, J shed 5 bases, and the junction held 10 bases outside the gene matches. Study observations and caveats: CD8+ T cells (on average) carried more expanded clones than CD4+ T cells. Certain nonresponding patients likewise had low normalized T-cell clonal expansion.

A word on this clone: What it recognizes is unknown.

This sequence joins TRBV7-2 and TRBJ2-5, with TRBD2 matching 8 bases. Sequencing used CD4+ or CD8+ T cells sorted from blood, obtained in a trial of the OX40 agonist ivuxolimab. The origin of this receptor is an adult with an advanced solid tumor such as melanoma, head and neck, liver or kidney cancer. In nucleotides, the CDR3 is TGTGCCAGCAGCTTATGGGTGGCGGGAGGTCCCGAGACCCAGTACTTC. Its translation is CASSLWVAGGPETQYF.